These 20 T cell receptor beta chains originate from one sample sequenced in a study of blood T cells in healthy people across ages. Then a second PCR, running about 6 to 12 cycles, was carried out with a sample-barcoded 5' primer and a J-beta primer mix. TCRdb redid the calling of the 5' RACE reads with MiXCR, one entry per CDR3 protein. The sample lists hundreds of thousands of distinct CDR3 sequences, around 25% occurring once. These records were also assigned to another study, of T cells of mothers and their children.

Sequenced: blood. All receptors derive from a boy aged 10-17 years in good health.

This clonotype has more than one count but fewer than ten. The chain uses TRBV7-8 and TRBJ1-2, with 9 bases lining up with TRBD1. V shed 5 bases, J shed 4 bases, and the junction held 8 bases outside the gene matches. Germline CDR1 is SGHVS and CDR2 is FQNEAQ. The CDR3 extends over 15 amino acids. The CDR3 protein is CASSILQGASYGYTF. The CDR3, as DNA: TGTGCCAGCAGCATCTTACAGGGGGCAAGCTATGGCTACACCTTC.

V is TRBV5-1 and J is TRBJ1-2, with TRBD1 matching over 12 bases. Germline values: CDR1 SGHRS, CDR2 YFSETQ. The ends lost 4 bases at V and 8 bases at J; junction bases unmatched: 6. This CDR3 has 14 amino acids. CDR3 sequence: CASSLGQGAIGYTF. CDR3 bases: TGCGCCAGCAGCCTGGGACAGGGGGCGATCGGCTACACCTTC.

V and J are TRBV27 and TRBJ2-3; D remains unclear. V was trimmed by 8 bases and J by 4 bases, leaving 19 bases between them. Germline V CDR1 and CDR2: MNHEY, SMNVEV (reference sequence). The CDR3 is 15 residues long. CDR3 DNA sequence: TGTGCCAGCCCGCCTGGGCGAGATGAACCAGATACGCAGTATTTT. It is translated as CASPPGRDEPDTQYF.

This clonotype was seen more than once but under ten times. The chain uses TRBV7-2 and TRBJ2-5, with 9 bases lining up with TRBD2. The J call is uncertain, as TRBJ2-7 better fits the DNA end. CDR1 SGHTA and CDR2 FQGNSA come from the germline V gene. This CDR3 has 18 amino acids. This chain's CDR3 is CASSPTFLSGRLYYEQYF. The CDR3 DNA reads TGTGCCAGCAGCCCCACATTCCTCAGCGGGAGGCTATACTACGAGCAGTACTTC.

This sequence joins TRBV2 and TRBJ1-1; D is possibly TRBD1 (6 bases). This CDR3 contains 11 residues. Germline loops: CDR1 SNHLY, CDR2 FYNNEI. V lost 10 bases to trimming and J lost 1 base, with 7 bases between them. CDR3: CATGQNTEAFF. The CDR3 DNA is TGTGCCACGGGACAGAACACTGAAGCTTTCTTT.

This clonotype was seen a handful of times. V and J are TRBV9 and TRBJ1-2, with D hard to call. The CDR3 is 13 amino acids. Between the trimmed V and J ends, which lost 6 bases and 3 bases, there was a span of 12 bases. Germline CDR1 SGDLS, CDR2 YYNGEE. The chain's CDR3 is CASTERMDYGYTF. The CDR3 DNA sequence: TGTGCCAGCACCGAACGCATGGACTATGGCTACACCTTC.

The rearrangement links TRBV20-1 to TRBJ2-1; D is perhaps TRBD1 or TRBD2 (5 bases each). The end of the DNA is better explained by TRBJ2-7, so the J call may be wrong. The germline V gene has CDR1 DFQATT and CDR2 SNEGSKA (reference sequence). This CDR3 spans 15 amino acids. Written as DNA, the CDR3 is TGCAGTGCTACCGAGGGGACCCACGCCTTCTACGAGCAGTACTTC. This encodes CSATEGTHAFYEQYF.

This sequence joins TRBV3-1 and TRBJ2-5, with D uncertain. The better agreement between TRBJ2-1 and the DNA end casts doubt on the J call. Per germline, CDR1 LGHDT and CDR2 YNNKEL (reference sequence). The CDR3 consists of 14 residues. The CDR3 sequence is CASSQEPVYNEQFF. The CDR3 region has the DNA TGTGCCAGCAGCCAAGAGCCGGTTTACAATGAGCAGTTCTTC.

The chain employs TRBV9 and TRBJ2-3, with 7 bases fitting TRBD2. The CDR3 spans 15 residues. J lost 5 bases, V lost 3 bases, and 9 bases had no gene match. Germline-derived CDR1 and CDR2 are SGDLS and YYNGEE. CDR3 loop: CASSGPGREKDTQYF. DNA of the CDR3: TGTGCCAGCAGCGGCCCTGGGCGGGAGAAAGATACGCAGTATTTT.

This clonotype occurred a few times. The chain is built from TRBV28 and TRBJ2-7; 9 bases line up with TRBD1. V lost 4 bases and J lost 4; bases outside the gene matches: 8. CDR3 length equals 15 residues. Looked up from germline, CDR1 is MDHEN and CDR2 is SYDVKM. The CDR3 is CASSSTGGEGYEQYF. For the CDR3, the DNA is TGTGCCAGCAGTTCCACAGGGGGCGAAGGTTACGAGCAGTACTTC.

CDR3 sequence reads: CASSQGGEIYEQYF. In DNA form, the CDR3 reads TGCGCCAGCAGCCAAGGAGGAGAGATCTACGAGCAGTACTTC. The V and J genes are TRBV4-3 and TRBJ2-7; D call uncertain. Germline V gene sequence: CDR1 LGHNA, CDR2 YSLEER. Trimming shortened V by 1 base and J by 3 bases, and 10 bases separated the two germline ends. The CDR3 loop spans 14 amino acids.

The V gene is TRBV12-5, the J gene TRBJ2-7, with D hard to call. Germline-derived CDR1 and CDR2 are LGHNT and FRNRAP. The ends were cut back, 4 bases at V and 4 bases at J, with 8 bases in the middle. CDR3 length: 12 amino acids. CDR3 protein: CASGSSFYEQYF. CDR3 sequence (DNA): TGTGCTAGTGGTTCTTCCTTTTACGAGCAGTACTTC.

There are many counts of this clonotype. This rearrangement joins TRBV4-2 to TRBJ2-5; unclear D gene. CDR1 and CDR2 from the germline V gene are LGHNA and YNFKEQ. Between the trimmed V and J ends, which lost 3 bases and 2 bases, there was a span of 4 bases. The CDR3 has 12 residues. Here the CDR3 DNA reads TGTGCCAGCAGCCAGGAACAAGAGACCCAGTACTTC. It specifies CASSQEQETQYF.

The table lists this clonotype with a few counts. The chain uses TRBV2 and TRBJ2-7; unclear D gene. The length of the CDR3 is 12 residues. Trimming took 8 bases from V and 3 from J, leaving 11 bases between them. CDR1 is SNHLY and CDR2 is FYNNEI in the germline V gene. CDR3 in amino acids: CASCPLYYEQYF. The CDR3 region has the DNA TGTGCCAGCTGCCCACTCTACTACGAGCAGTACTTC.

The chain recombines TRBV29-1 with TRBJ2-3, with TRBD2 identical over 12 bases. Per germline, CDR1 SQVTM and CDR2 ANQGSEA. V lost 5 bases, J lost 5 bases, and 2 bases stayed unmatched. The CDR3 loop spans 13 amino acids. The CDR3 spells CSVPGLAGDTQYF. CDR3 nucleotide sequence: TGCAGCGTTCCGGGACTAGCGGGAGATACGCAGTATTTT.

This clonotype was recorded a few times. The chain joins TRBV28 to TRBJ2-7; 7 positions match TRBD1. Unmatched junction bases numbered 5, after V lost 6 bases and J lost 0 bases. The CDR3 has 14 residues. Per germline, CDR1 MDHEN and CDR2 SYDVKM. CDR3 sequence: CASRTGFGSYEQYF. The CDR3 region has the DNA TGTGCCAGCAGGACAGGGTTTGGCTCCTACGAGCAGTACTTC.

The chain employs TRBV5-1 and TRBJ1-4; possibly TRBD1 for D (6 bases). Between the trimmed V and J ends, which lost 3 bases and 7 bases, there was a span of 16 bases. CDR1 is SGHRS, CDR2 YFSETQ, per germline. CDR3 size: 15 residues. CDR3 nucleotide sequence: TGCGCCAGCAGCTCCACAGGGTCGAAGGGTGAAAAACTGTTTTTT. It is translated as CASSSTGSKGEKLFF.

This rearrangement joins TRBV18 to TRBJ2-1; 10 nucleotides match TRBD1. Trimming cost V 5 bases and J 5 bases; bases outside gene matches: 3. The CDR3 has 14 residues. CDR1 and CDR2 (germline): KGHSH, LQKENI. CDR3 in amino acids: CASSGDRGHNEQFF. CDR3 coding DNA: TGTGCCAGCTCAGGGGACAGGGGACACAATGAGCAGTTCTTC.

In its sample, this clonotype was seen a few times. V and J are TRBV5-1 and TRBJ1-1; D perhaps matches TRBD1 (5 bases). Germline values: CDR1 SGHRS, CDR2 YFSETQ. The V end was cut by 0 bases, the J end by 4 bases, with 13 bases between. This CDR3 is built from 15 residues. The CDR3, as DNA: TGCGCCAGCAGCTTGGAAGGAGGGGAGGGCACTGAAGCTTTCTTT. Its protein is CASSLEGGEGTEAFF.

This chain uses TRBV7-2 with TRBJ2-7; 10 bases match TRBD2. V gave up 6 bases and J gave up 7 bases; unmatched junction bases: 12. Germline V gene lookup returns CDR1 SGHTA and CDR2 FQGNSA. The length of the CDR3 is 15 residues. CDR3 sequence: CASSLTDSGGEEQYF. The CDR3 region has the DNA TGTGCCAGCAGTCTAACGGACAGCGGGGGGGAGGAGCAGTACTTC.